This passage covers 2 T cell receptor beta chains from one sample sequenced in a study of OX40 agonist ivuxolimab in advanced cancers. The data were produced by immunoSEQ multiplex PCR, yet TCRdb's version contains in-frame clones alone and is incomplete. The sample lists 75,000 to 80,000 clones, 81% occurring once. The material was CD4+ or CD8+ T cells sorted from blood, obtained in a trial of the OX40 agonist ivuxolimab. The source is an adult with an advanced solid tumor such as melanoma, head and neck, liver or kidney cancer.

This sequence joins TRBV18 and TRBJ2-1; D may be TRBD2 (6 bases). This CDR3 contains 13 residues. Germline V gene sequence: CDR1 KGHSH, CDR2 LQKENI. Trimming took 3 bases from V and 5 from J, leaving 8 bases between them. CDR3 in amino acids: CASSPPGDNEQFF. The DNA of the CDR3 is TGTGCCAGCTCACCCCCGGGGGACAATGAGCAGTTCTTC.

As for this clone: Compared with germline, one end of the junction differs, possibly owing to a read error. This sequence joins TRBV5-8 and TRBJ1-4; D may be TRBD1 (6 bases). This CDR3 spans 15 amino acids. Germline V gene data show CDR1 as SGHTS and CDR2 as YDEGEE. The CDR3 DNA reads as TGTGCCAGCAGCTTGGTGGTGTTTTTCGGACAGCCGACTCTTTTT. Its translation: CASSLVVFFGQPTLF.